Below, one TCR beta chain is given with its context. Original processing notes: Scientists estimated how many nucleated cells there were by amplifying reference gene primers. Clones were sequenced by immunoSEQ multiplex PCR, and TCRdb holds only the in-frame ones, with some missing. V, J and clone size reflect that table, while D and trimming were determined from the DNA. The table shows some 120,000 clones, with about 88% occurring only once. The source of the sample is a study of blood T cell repertoires in COVID-19. Study as a whole: COVID-19 samples, acute and convalescent, were from the United States, Italy and Spain.

The receptor's source is a man between 45 and 60 years old with active COVID-19. Sequencing was performed on peripheral blood.

CDR3 in DNA: TGTGCCAGCAGCCATTCTCTGACAGGCAACACTGAAGCTTTCTTT. Protein sequence: CASSHSLTGNTEAFF. The chain combines TRBV3-1 (or the pseudogene TRBV3-2) with TRBJ1-1, with a possible D match to TRBD1 (6 bases). V was shortened by 3 bases and J by 2 bases, with 13 bases between the two germline ends. Germline V gene lookup returns CDR1 LGHDT and CDR2 YNNKEL (reference sequence). The CDR3 extends over 15 amino acids.